This TCR beta chain derives from a study of graft-versus-host responses after intestinal transplantation. On the study more broadly: Anti-thymocyte globulin induction preceded two to four years of tacrolimus and steroid maintenance in all recipients. Study-wide points: Present in recipient marrow, GvH clones included some that appeared first in ileum or blood. Allografts from individuals with graft-donor T cell macrochimerism displayed high graft-versus-host to host-versus-graft clonal ratios.

Lymphocytes from graft epithelium and lamina propria were isolated. The assay was immunoSEQ multiplex PCR, and TCRdb's table has in-frame clones only and misses some. The table shows several thousand clones, with about 84% occurring only once. The V gene's germline CDR1 is SGHNT and CDR2 YYREEE (reference sequence). The V and J ends lost 4 bases and 4 bases, in that order; junction bases with no gene match: 13. The CDR3 sequence is 17 residues long. In the case of this clone: The target antigen is unknown.

The TCR was taken from a human patient who received an intestinal transplant, so some T cells may come from the graft donor. The chain is built from TRBV5-4 and TRBJ2-5; 10 bases line up with TRBD2. Here the sequenced sample was ileum tissue, taken just under 130 days after transplant. The CDR3 bases are TGTGCCAGCAGCCTGGGACTAGCGCACGAGGGGTTAGAGACCCAGTACTTC. Translation: CASSLGLAHEGLETQYF.